One sample yielded the 11 T cell receptor beta chains listed below, sequenced in a study of CD8 T cells in ankylosing spondylitis. TCRdb reprocessed the 5' RACE reads via MiXCR and lists one record per CDR3 protein. The data contain under 150,000 distinct CDR3 sequences, 7.5% to 9.5% of them singletons. The sequenced sample consisted of synovial fluid, either unsorted or a sorted T cell fraction (not recorded which). These receptors were obtained from a male donor with ankylosing spondylitis.

This clonotype was found a few times. This chain uses TRBV7-9 with TRBJ1-2; tentatively, D is TRBD1 (5 bases). The CDR3 is 11 residues long. From germline, CDR1 is SEHNR and CDR2 FQNEAQ (reference sequence). Deletions cut 9 bases from V and 6 bases from J, with 11 bases between. The CDR3 bases are TGTGCCAGTAGGGGAACGGATGGCTACACCTTC. Its protein is CASRGTDGYTF.

This clonotype was seen repeatedly, ten times or more. The rearrangement links TRBV12-3 or TRBV12-4 to TRBJ1-1; D may be TRBD1 (5 bases). V lost 6 bases to trimming and J lost 2 bases, with 10 bases between them. The CDR3 loop spans 13 amino acids. Written as DNA, the CDR3 is TGTGCCAGCAGCCCCAGGGCCAACACTGAAGCTTTCTTT. This translates into CASSPRANTEAFF.

This clonotype was observed a handful of times. The chain carries TRBV7-3 and TRBJ2-1, with a tentative D call TRBD2 (7 bases). CDR1 is SGHTA, CDR2 FQGTGA, per germline. This CDR3 spans 14 amino acids. The V end was cut by 5 bases, the J end by 2 bases, with 10 bases between. The CDR3 DNA follows: TGTGCCAGCAGCCCGGGGGGCACCTACAATGAGCAGTTCTTC. Amino acids: CASSPGGTYNEQFF. Filled out from reference TRBV7-3 and TRBJ2-1, the complete variable domain reads GAGVSQTPSNKVTEKGKYVELRCDPISGHTALYWYRQSLGQGPEFLIYFQGTGAADDSGLPNDRFFAVRPEGSVSTLKIQRTERGDSAVYLCASSPGGTYNEQFFGPGTRLTVL.

This clonotype was picked up many times. This chain uses TRBV28 with TRBJ2-2; 7 bases are a match to TRBD1. The CDR3 sequence is 15 residues long. The trim removed 5 bases at V and 8 bases at J, leaving 11 bases unmatched. CDR1 MDHEN and CDR2 SYDVKM come from the germline V gene. The CDR3 nucleotides are TGTGCCAGCAGTCTGTTACAGGGGACGAGGGGGGAGCTGTTTTTT. Translation gives CASSLLQGTRGELFF.

V usage is TRBV28 and J usage is TRBJ1-1; 9 bases line up with TRBD1. The CDR3 totals 15 residues. V shed 3 bases and J 1 base; nucleotides not matched to a gene: 3. The V gene's germline CDR1 is MDHEN and CDR2 SYDVKM. CDR3 sequence reads: CASSFETGGNTEAFF. DNA of the CDR3: TGTGCCAGCAGTTTCGAGACAGGGGGGAACACTGAAGCTTTCTTT.

This clonotype was found many times. The chain recombines TRBV4-2 with TRBJ1-5; D is uncertain. The germline V and J ends were trimmed by 0 bases and 2 bases, with 11 bases remaining between them. The CDR3 has 16 amino acids. Germline V gives CDR1 LGHNA, CDR2 YNFKEQ. CDR3 sequence reads: CASSQDAIPGNQPQHF. The CDR3 region has the DNA TGTGCCAGCAGCCAAGACGCCATACCGGGCAATCAGCCCCAGCATTTT.

This clonotype was observed once. The CDR3 DNA reads TGCGCCAGCAGCTTCAGGGGACTAGCGGGAGAGGAGACCCAGTACTTC. Translated: CASSFRGLAGEETQYF. The V gene is TRBV5-1, the J gene TRBJ2-5, with 14 bases lining up with TRBD2. J lost 5 bases, V lost 2 bases, and 5 bases had no gene match. The CDR3 has 16 amino acids. CDR1 SGHRS and CDR2 YFSETQ come from the germline V gene.

This clonotype was observed at least ten times. The chain couples TRBV18 to TRBJ1-1, with D perhaps TRBD1 (6 bases). The CDR3 length is 14 residues. CDR1 and CDR2 (germline): KGHSH, LQKENI. Trimming pared 4 bases from V and 1 base from J, leaving 10 bases between. This chain's CDR3 is CASSRGRGNTEAFF. The CDR3 DNA is TGTGCCAGCTCACGAGGCAGGGGGAACACTGAAGCTTTCTTT. Looking up the rest from reference TRBV18 and TRBJ1-1 gives the full variable domain: NAGVMQNPRHLVRRRGQEARLRCSPMKGHSHVYWYRQLPEEGLKFMVYLQKENIIDESGMPKERFSAEFPKEGPSILRIQQVVRGDSAAYFCASSRGRGNTEAFFGQGTRLTVV.

J is TRBJ1-1 and V is TRBV20-1, with D perhaps TRBD1 (6 bases). Trimming pared 6 bases from V and 3 bases from J, leaving 17 bases between. CDR3 length: 14 residues. Germline V gene sequence: CDR1 DFQATT, CDR2 SNEGSKA (reference sequence). The CDR3 loop is CSAEGGRAHTEAFF. CDR3 in DNA: TGCAGTGCGGAGGGGGGCAGGGCGCACACTGAAGCTTTCTTT.

In its sample, this clonotype was seen a few times. The genes are TRBV6-1 and TRBJ2-1, with D possibly TRBD1 on 6 matching bases. The CDR3 loop spans 12 amino acids. From germline, CDR1 is MNHNS and CDR2 SASEGT. Trimming took 2 bases from V and 16 from J, leaving 15 bases between them. The CDR3 DNA follows: TGTGCCAGCAGTGAAAGGGGGAATGAGCGTTTCTTC. Encoded protein: CASSERGNERFF.

The genes are TRBV20-1 and TRBJ2-2; D is unresolved. The CDR3 consists of 14 residues. Germline CDR1 and CDR2: DFQATT and SNEGSKA (reference sequence). V gave up 3 bases and J gave up 1 base, with 9 bases separating them. The CDR3 loop is CSASLPENTGELFF. As DNA, the CDR3 is TGCAGTGCTAGCCTACCCGAGAACACCGGGGAGCTGTTTTTT.